The next 15 T cell receptor beta chains were all read from a single sample in a study of blood T cell repertoires in COVID-19. Measured with immunoSEQ multiplex PCR; TCRdb has only the in-frame clones, and not every one. This sample has about 280,000 clones, with around 86% found just once. Sequencing was performed on peripheral blood. The source of these receptors is a woman in her thirties who had recovered from COVID-19.

The chain is built from TRBV27 and TRBJ2-2, with 8 bases lining up with TRBD2. After removal of 5 bases from V and 9 bases from J, the junction contained 11 bases not matched to a gene. CDR3 length equals 15 residues. CDR1 and CDR2 from the germline V gene are MNHEY and SMNVEV (reference sequence). The CDR3 is CASSTPGLGRRELFF. CDR3 sequence (DNA): TGTGCCAGCAGTACTCCGGGACTAGGGCGCCGGGAGCTGTTTTTT.

The V call is TRBV28, the J call TRBJ2-1; the D gene is possibly TRBD2 (5 bases). The CDR3 sequence is 15 residues long. V shed 5 bases and J shed 4 bases, with 15 bases lying between them. Germline CDR1 reads MDHEN; CDR2 reads SYDVKM. CDR3 sequence reads: CASSAEGVRYNEQFF. The DNA of the CDR3 is TGTGCCAGCAGTGCTGAGGGAGTAAGGTACAATGAGCAGTTCTTC.

This rearrangement joins TRBV2 to TRBJ1-5; D is uncertain. The V end was cut by 6 bases, the J end by 6 bases, with 9 bases between. Looked up from germline, CDR1 is SNHLY and CDR2 is FYNNEI. The CDR3 spans 12 residues. The chain's CDR3 is CASRAGSQPQHF. CDR3 sequence (DNA): TGTGCCAGCAGGGCAGGTTCTCAGCCCCAGCATTTT.

The genes are TRBV4-3 and TRBJ2-5, with 7 bases matching TRBD1. Per germline, CDR1 LGHNA and CDR2 YSLEER. This CDR3 has 15 residues. The V gene end was trimmed by 3 bases and the J gene end by 5 bases; junction bases not matched to a gene: 9. This CDR3 reads CASSQGQSGRETQYF. CDR3 coding DNA: TGCGCCAGCAGCCAGGGACAGTCGGGCAGGGAGACCCAGTACTTC.

The CDR3 protein is CASSPHSRDTQYF. DNA for the CDR3: TGTGCCAGCTCACCTCACAGCCGCGATACGCAGTATTTT. The chain combines TRBV18 with TRBJ2-3; D unclear. This CDR3 comprises 13 residues. The V gene lost 3 bases and the J gene lost 6 bases, with 10 bases spanning the gap. Germline CDR1 and CDR2: KGHSH and LQKENI.

The chain links TRBV19 to TRBJ1-4; the D is unclear. Between the trimmed V and J ends, which lost 6 bases and 5 bases, there was a span of 7 bases. CDR1 LNHDA and CDR2 SQIVND come from the germline V gene (reference sequence). This CDR3 has 12 amino acids. The CDR3 DNA reads as TGTGCCAGTAGCGGGGAGAATGAAAAACTGTTTTTT. Translated, it gives CASSGENEKLFF.

This clone was found once. The chain uses TRBV4-3 and TRBJ2-3, with TRBD2 matching over 7 bases. The V and J ends lost 2 bases and 1 base, in that order; junction bases with no gene match: 6. CDR3 length equals 16 residues. Germline CDR1 is LGHNA and CDR2 is YSLEER. Here the CDR3 DNA reads TGCGCCAGCAGCCAATACCGGGACTATGGCACAGATACGCAGTATTTT. Amino acid sequence: CASSQYRDYGTDTQYF.

The rearrangement uses TRBV19 and TRBJ2-5; D is possibly TRBD1 (7 bases). Germline V gives CDR1 LNHDA, CDR2 SQIVND (reference sequence). V gave up 5 bases and J gave up 4 bases, with 11 bases separating them. The CDR3 is 13 amino acids. The CDR3 region has the DNA TGTGCCAGTAGTTACAGGGGAGGAGAGACCCAGTACTTC. This translates into CASSYRGGETQYF.

CDR3 in amino acids: CASTTASYEQYF. For the CDR3, the DNA is TGTGCCAGCACGACTGCTTCCTACGAGCAGTACTTC. The genes are TRBV25-1 and TRBJ2-7; D gene unclear. CDR3 length equals 12 residues. Germline assignment: CDR1 MGHDK and CDR2 SYGVNS. Trimming pared 7 bases from V and 1 base from J, leaving 8 bases between.

The chain carries TRBV6-4 and TRBJ2-1; 12 bases fit TRBD1. Germline CDR1 and CDR2: MRHNA and SNTAGT. J lost 8 bases, V lost 4 bases, and 6 bases had no gene match. The CDR3 loop spans 15 amino acids. The CDR3 is CASSAGTGGGDEQFF. The CDR3 DNA sequence: TGTGCCAGCAGTGCGGGGACAGGGGGCGGGGATGAGCAGTTCTTC.

V and J are TRBV5-6 and TRBJ1-1, with a weak D call TRBD1 (6 bases). The CDR3 loop spans 17 amino acids. Trimming pared 1 base from V and 4 bases from J, leaving 20 bases between. Germline V CDR1 and CDR2: SGHDT, YYEEEE. The CDR3 loop reads CASSLTADSRLGTEAFF. CDR3 sequence (DNA): TGTGCCAGCAGCTTGACCGCGGACAGCCGTTTGGGCACTGAAGCTTTCTTT.

V usage is TRBV28 and J usage is TRBJ1-2, with 7 bases fitting TRBD1. Looked up from germline, CDR1 is MDHEN and CDR2 is SYDVKM. The CDR3 runs to 13 residues. J gave up 5 bases and V 5 bases, and 5 bases lay outside the gene matches. The CDR3 spells CASSGTDGYGYTF. CDR3 bases: TGTGCCAGCAGTGGGACAGATGGATATGGCTACACCTTC.

The genes are TRBV19 and TRBJ1-1; D perhaps matches TRBD1 (6 bases). Per the germline V gene, CDR1 is LNHDA and CDR2 is SQIVND (reference sequence). The CDR3 has 15 residues. The V gene lost 0 bases and the J gene lost 1 base, with 9 bases spanning the gap. DNA of the CDR3: TGTGCCAGTAGTATAGACGGACAGCCGAACACTGAAGCTTTCTTT. Its translation is CASSIDGQPNTEAFF.

The rearrangement joins TRBV7-2 to TRBJ2-6, with D hard to call. Trimming took 5 bases from V and 1 from J, leaving 9 bases between them. The germline V gene encodes CDR1 SGHTA and CDR2 FQGNSA. This CDR3 region has 15 residues. The DNA for the CDR3 is TGTGCCAGCAGCATACAGAGTTCTGGGGCCAACGTCCTGACTTTC. It encodes CASSIQSSGANVLTF.

The rearrangement joins TRBV19 to TRBJ1-1; D not resolved. This CDR3 is built from 11 residues. Germline CDR1 and CDR2: LNHDA and SQIVND (reference sequence). Trimming left V 7 bases short and J 4 bases short, with 7 bases between. CDR3 amino acids: CASTSGTEAFF. In DNA form, the CDR3 reads TGTGCCAGTACCTCGGGCACTGAAGCTTTCTTT.